The source of this T cell receptor (beta chain) is a study of T cells in women clearing cervical HPV infection. Background on the study: Cases were women with histologically confirmed HPV16-related CIN3 or worse, including a couple of invasive cancers. Overall study results and limits: Controls had more TRBV6-7 (0.16%) than cases (approximately 0.11%).

A word on this clone: Its cognate antigen is unknown. Read sequence stops 3 residues before the CDR3 end, and the germline J gene provides the missing end.

Sequencing was performed with immunoSEQ multiplex PCR; in TCRdb, only in-frame clones are kept and a portion is missing. This sample lists tens of thousands of clones; its ten largest clones have 1.4%. All donors had a single incident cervical HPV16 infection, not prevalent. CDR3 length equals 15 residues. V gave up 5 bases and J gave up 1 base, with 15 bases separating them. CDR1 and CDR2 from the germline V gene are DFQATT and SNEGSKA (reference sequence). This receptor was identified in a woman aged 18 to 75 with a cervical HPV16 infection that either progressed to CIN3+ or cleared (not recorded which). The rearrangement links TRBV20-1 to TRBJ2-1; perhaps TRBD2 as D (5 bases). The sequencing sample was made of blood buffy coat. This CDR3 reads CSAEMTTGSYNEQFF. The sequenced part of the CDR3 DNA is TGCAGTGCTGAGATGACTACCGGGTCCTACAATGAG.